This T cell receptor (beta chain) was sequenced in a study of siplizumab effects on memory and regulatory T cells. Study findings and constraints: Alloreactive sequences that could be traced to unstimulated CD4+ memory cells showed a significant reduction under siplizumab. Among mappable alloreactive CD4+ clones, the Treg-derived fraction averaged approximately 70% with siplizumab versus 25% to 30% in controls. Naive T cells appeared more diverse than memory cells and seemed to be major alloresponse contributors.

This clone has a count of ten or more. What it recognizes is unknown. Approximately 10^5 TCR templates were measured in each sample. Libraries were prepared by immunoSEQ multiplex PCR; TCRdb keeps only in-frame clonotypes and omits some of them. The sample carries 20,000 or so clones, approximately 44% recorded once. For approximately six days at 37°C, the mixed lymphocyte reaction cells were kept in coculture. This TCR came from a human donor in good health; the cells came from an allogeneic mixed lymphocyte reaction. Some clones in this sample may be carry-over from other donors' samples. The source material was CFSE-low (dividing) CD4+ T cells sorted from an allogeneic mixed lymphocyte reaction.

The CDR3, as DNA: TGCGCCAGCAGAGCCGACACCACAGATACGCAGTATTTT. This gives the protein CASRADTTDTQYF. This rearrangement joins TRBV10-1 to TRBJ2-3; D unresolved. The V and J ends lost 6 bases and 2 bases respectively, with 9 bases between them. CDR3 size: 13 residues. Per germline, CDR1 WNHNN and CDR2 SYGVQD (reference sequence).